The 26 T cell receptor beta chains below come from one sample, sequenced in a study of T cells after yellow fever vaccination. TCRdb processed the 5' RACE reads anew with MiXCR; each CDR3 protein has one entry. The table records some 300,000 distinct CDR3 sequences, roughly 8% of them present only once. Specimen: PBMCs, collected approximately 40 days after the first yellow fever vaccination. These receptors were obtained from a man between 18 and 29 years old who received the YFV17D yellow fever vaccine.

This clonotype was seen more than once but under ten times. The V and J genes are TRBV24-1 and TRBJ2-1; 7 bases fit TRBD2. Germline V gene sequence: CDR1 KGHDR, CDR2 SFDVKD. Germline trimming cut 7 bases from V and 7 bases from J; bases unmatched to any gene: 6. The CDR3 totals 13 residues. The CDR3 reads CATSLGGGNEQFF. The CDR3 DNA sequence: TGTGCCACCAGCCTAGGCGGGGGTAATGAGCAGTTCTTC.

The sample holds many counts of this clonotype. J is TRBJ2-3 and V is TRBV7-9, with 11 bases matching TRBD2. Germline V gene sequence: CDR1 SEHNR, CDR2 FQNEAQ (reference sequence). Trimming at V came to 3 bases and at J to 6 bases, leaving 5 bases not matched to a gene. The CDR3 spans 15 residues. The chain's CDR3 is CASSFWTSGSDTQYF. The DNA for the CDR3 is TGTGCCAGCAGCTTCTGGACTAGCGGGTCGGATACGCAGTATTTT.

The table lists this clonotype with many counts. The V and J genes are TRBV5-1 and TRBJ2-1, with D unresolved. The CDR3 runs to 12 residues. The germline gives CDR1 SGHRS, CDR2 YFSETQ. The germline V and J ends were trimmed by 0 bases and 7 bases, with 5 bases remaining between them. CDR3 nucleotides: TGCGCCAGCAGCTTGGGAACGAATGAGCAGTTCTTC. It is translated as CASSLGTNEQFF.

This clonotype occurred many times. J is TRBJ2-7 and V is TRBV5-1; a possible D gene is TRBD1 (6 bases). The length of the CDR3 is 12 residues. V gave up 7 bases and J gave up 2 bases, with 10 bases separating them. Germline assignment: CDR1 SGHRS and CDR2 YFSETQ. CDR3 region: CASRDKTYEQYF. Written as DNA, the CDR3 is TGCGCCAGCCGGGACAAAACCTACGAGCAGTACTTC.

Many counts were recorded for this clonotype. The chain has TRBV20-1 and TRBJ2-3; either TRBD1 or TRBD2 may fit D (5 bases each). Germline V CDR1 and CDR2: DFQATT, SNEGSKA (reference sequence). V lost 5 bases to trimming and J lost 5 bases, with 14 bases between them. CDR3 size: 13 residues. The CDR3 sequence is CSALWDAKDTQYF. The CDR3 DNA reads TGCAGTGCTCTCTGGGACGCAAAAGATACGCAGTATTTT.

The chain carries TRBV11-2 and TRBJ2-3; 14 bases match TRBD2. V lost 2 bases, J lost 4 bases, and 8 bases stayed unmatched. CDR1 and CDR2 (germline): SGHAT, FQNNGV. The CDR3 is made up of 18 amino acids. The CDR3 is CASSLRLAGGPFPDTQYF. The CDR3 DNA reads TGTGCCAGCAGCTTAAGACTAGCGGGGGGGCCTTTTCCAGATACGCAGTATTTT.

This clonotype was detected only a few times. The CDR3 DNA reads TGCGCCAGCAGCCGGACAGGGCATCAGCCCCAGCATTTT. Its protein is CASSRTGHQPQHF. V and J are TRBV5-1 and TRBJ1-5; 8 bases are a match to TRBD1. V trimming: 4 bases; J trimming: 5 bases; junction bases outside the gene matches: 2. Per the germline V gene, CDR1 is SGHRS and CDR2 is YFSETQ. The CDR3 is made up of 13 amino acids.

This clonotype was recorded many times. CDR3 bases: TGTGCCAGCAGTTCCCGTGGAGGGACCTACGAGCAGTACTTC. It codes for CASSSRGGTYEQYF. The gene calls are TRBV12-3 or TRBV12-4 and TRBJ2-7; the D gene is possibly TRBD2 (6 bases). V lost 4 bases and J 2 bases, leaving 12 bases between the germline ends. CDR3 length: 14 residues.

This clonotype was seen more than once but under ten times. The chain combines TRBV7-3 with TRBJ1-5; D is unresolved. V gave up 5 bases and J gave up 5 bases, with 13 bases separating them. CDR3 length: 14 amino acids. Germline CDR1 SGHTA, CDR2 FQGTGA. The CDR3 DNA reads TGTGCCAGCAGCCATATAATCCAGGATCAGCCCCAGCATTTT. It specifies CASSHIIQDQPQHF.

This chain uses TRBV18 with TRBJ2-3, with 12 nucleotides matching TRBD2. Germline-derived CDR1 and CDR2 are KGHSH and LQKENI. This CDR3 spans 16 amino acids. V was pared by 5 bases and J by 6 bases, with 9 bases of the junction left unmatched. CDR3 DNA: TGTGCCAGCTCAGCATCTCCTAGCGGGGGGGCTGATACGCAGTATTTT. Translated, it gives CASSASPSGGADTQYF.

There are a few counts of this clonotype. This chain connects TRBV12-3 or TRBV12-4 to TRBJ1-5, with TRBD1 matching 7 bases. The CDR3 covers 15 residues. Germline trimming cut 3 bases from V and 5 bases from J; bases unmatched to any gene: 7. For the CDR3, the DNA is TGTGCCAGCAGTTTTAGTCGACAGGGCTATCAGCCCCAGCATTTT. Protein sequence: CASSFSRQGYQPQHF.

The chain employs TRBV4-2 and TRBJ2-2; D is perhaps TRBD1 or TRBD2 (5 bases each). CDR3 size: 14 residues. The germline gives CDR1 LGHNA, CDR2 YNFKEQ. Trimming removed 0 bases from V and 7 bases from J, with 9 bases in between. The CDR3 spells CASSQDRDDGELFF. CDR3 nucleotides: TGTGCCAGCAGCCAAGATAGGGACGACGGGGAGCTGTTTTTT.

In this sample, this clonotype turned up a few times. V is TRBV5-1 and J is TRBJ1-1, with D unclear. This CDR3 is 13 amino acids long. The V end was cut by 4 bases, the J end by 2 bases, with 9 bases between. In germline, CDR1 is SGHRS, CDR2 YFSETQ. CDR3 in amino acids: CASSPVGNTEAFF. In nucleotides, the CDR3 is TGCGCCAGCAGCCCGGTTGGTAACACTGAAGCTTTCTTT.

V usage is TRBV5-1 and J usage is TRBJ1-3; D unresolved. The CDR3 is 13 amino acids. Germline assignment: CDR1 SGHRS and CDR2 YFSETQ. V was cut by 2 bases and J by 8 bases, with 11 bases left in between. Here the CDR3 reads CASSFDTRDTIYF. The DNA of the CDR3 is TGCGCCAGCAGCTTCGACACCCGGGACACCATATATTTT.

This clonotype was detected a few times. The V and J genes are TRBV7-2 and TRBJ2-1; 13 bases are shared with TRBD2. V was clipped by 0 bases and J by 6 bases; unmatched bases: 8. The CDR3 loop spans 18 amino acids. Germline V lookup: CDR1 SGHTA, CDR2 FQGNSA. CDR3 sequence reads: CASSLAGTSGAGGNEQFF. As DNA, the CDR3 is TGTGCCAGCAGCTTAGCGGGGACTAGCGGGGCGGGGGGCAATGAGCAGTTCTTC.

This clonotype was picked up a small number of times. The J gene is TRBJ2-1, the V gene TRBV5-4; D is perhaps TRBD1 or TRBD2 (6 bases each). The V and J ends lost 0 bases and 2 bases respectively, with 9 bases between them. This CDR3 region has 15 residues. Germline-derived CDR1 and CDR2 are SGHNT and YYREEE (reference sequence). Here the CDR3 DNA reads TGTGCCAGCAGCTTGGAACGGGGGCCCTACAATGAGCAGTTCTTC. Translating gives CASSLERGPYNEQFF.

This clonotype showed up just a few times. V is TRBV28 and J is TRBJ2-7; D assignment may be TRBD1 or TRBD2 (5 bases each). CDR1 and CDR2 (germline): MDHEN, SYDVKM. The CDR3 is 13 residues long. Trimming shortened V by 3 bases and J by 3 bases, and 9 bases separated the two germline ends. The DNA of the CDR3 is TGTGCCAGCAGTTTTCAGGGAGTCTACGAGCAGTACGTC. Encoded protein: CASSFQGVYEQYV.

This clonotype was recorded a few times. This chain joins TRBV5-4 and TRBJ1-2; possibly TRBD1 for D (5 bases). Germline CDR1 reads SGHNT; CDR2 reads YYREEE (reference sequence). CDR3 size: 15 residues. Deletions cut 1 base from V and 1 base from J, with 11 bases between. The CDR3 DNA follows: TGTGCCAGCAGCTTGATGAGGGGAGTTAACTATGGCTACACCTTC. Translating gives CASSLMRGVNYGYTF.

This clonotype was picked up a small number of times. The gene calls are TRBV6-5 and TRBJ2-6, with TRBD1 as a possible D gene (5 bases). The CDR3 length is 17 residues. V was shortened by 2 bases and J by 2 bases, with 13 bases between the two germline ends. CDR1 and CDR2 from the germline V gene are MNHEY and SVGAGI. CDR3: CASSYRGPFTGANVLTF. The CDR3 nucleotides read TGTGCCAGCAGTTACAGGGGCCCGTTTACTGGGGCCAACGTCCTGACTTTC.

The CDR3 DNA follows: TGTGCCAGCAGTTACTCGAGGACGACGTGGGAAGAGACCCAGTACTTC. This translates into CASSYSRTTWEETQYF. The genes are TRBV6-5 and TRBJ2-5; D is uncertain. CDR3 length equals 16 residues. V was pared by 0 bases and J by 3 bases, with 14 bases between. CDR1 MNHEY and CDR2 SVGAGI come from the germline V gene.

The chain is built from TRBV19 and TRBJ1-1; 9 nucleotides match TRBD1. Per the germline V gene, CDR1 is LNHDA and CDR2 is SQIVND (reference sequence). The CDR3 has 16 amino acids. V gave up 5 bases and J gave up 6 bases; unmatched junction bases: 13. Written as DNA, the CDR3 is TGTGCCAGTAGTGGAGGGACAGGGTGGGTCGGGGCTGAAGCTTTCTTT. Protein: CASSGGTGWVGAEAFF.

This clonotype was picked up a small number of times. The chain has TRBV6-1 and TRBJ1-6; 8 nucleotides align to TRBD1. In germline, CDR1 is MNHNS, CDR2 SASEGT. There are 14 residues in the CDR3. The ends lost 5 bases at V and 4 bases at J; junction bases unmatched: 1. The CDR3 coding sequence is TGTGCCAGCAGTCGACAGGGGTATAATTCACCCCTCCACTTT. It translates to CASSRQGYNSPLHF.

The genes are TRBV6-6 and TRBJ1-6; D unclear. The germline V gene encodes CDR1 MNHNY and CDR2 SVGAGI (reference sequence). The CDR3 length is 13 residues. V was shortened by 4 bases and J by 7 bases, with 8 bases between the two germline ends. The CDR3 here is CASSSPENSPLHF. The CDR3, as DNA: TGTGCCAGCAGTTCTCCGGAGAATTCACCCCTCCACTTT.

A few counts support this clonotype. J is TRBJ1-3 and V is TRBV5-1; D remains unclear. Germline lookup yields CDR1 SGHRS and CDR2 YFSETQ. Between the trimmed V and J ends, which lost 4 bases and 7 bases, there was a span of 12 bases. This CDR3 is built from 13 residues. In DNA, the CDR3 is TGCGCCAGCAGCAATGGGTGGGAGAACACCATATATTTT. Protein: CASSNGWENTIYF.

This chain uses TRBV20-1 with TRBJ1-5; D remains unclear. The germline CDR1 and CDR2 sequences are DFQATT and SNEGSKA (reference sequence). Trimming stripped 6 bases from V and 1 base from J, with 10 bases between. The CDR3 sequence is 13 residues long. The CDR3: CSAMGWSNQPQHF. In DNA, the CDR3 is TGCAGTGCCATGGGGTGGAGCAATCAGCCCCAGCATTTT.

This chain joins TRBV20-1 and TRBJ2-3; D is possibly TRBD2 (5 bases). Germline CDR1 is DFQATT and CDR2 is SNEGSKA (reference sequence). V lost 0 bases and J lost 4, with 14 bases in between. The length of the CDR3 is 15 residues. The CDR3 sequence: CSARDLLDGPDTQYF. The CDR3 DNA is TGCAGTGCTAGAGATCTACTAGATGGTCCAGATACGCAGTATTTT.